The subject of this entry is one T cell receptor beta chain. Its antigen is not known. Nashville, Tennessee was home to all donors, who were Caucasian adults. TCRdb's copy holds only in-frame clones and misses some; the assay was immunoSEQ multiplex PCR. The sample yields about 2,500,000 clones, around nine tenths seen once. The CDR3 spans 15 residues. Per germline, CDR1 MGHRA and CDR2 YSYEKL. V dropped 2 bases and J dropped 2 bases, with 11 bases sitting between them. This specimen belongs to a study of shared clonotypes between healthy human individuals. Study as a whole: CD4 naive and CD4 memory each took three plates per donor, while CD8 naive took two and CD8 memory one.

Study conclusions and caveats: Among four donors, approximately 5% of naive CD4 clonotypes were found in common. The generation probabilities recorded for non-shared clonotypes fell below those of clonotypes shared by all four donors.

The V and J genes are TRBV4-1 and TRBJ2-3, with D unclear. The TCR sequence derives from a man aged 18 to 29 in good health. The sample taken for sequencing was naive CD4+ T cells sorted from blood. Subset: CD45RA+ positively selected. The CDR3 loop reads CASSQFAYNTDTQYF. The CDR3 DNA follows: TGCGCCAGCAGCCAATTTGCTTATAACACAGATACGCAGTATTTT.